What follows are 23 T cell receptor beta chains derived from one specimen sequenced in a study of cytomegalovirus exposure and HLA in healthy donors. 13 Jbeta primers and 60 Vbeta primers were used for the PCR. Sequenced by immunoSEQ multiplex PCR; TCRdb stores in-frame clones only, minus some. The repertoire holds about 130,000 clones, with roughly three quarters as singletons. Material: PBMCs. Receptors were obtained from a man aged 30 to 39 in good health and CMV-seronegative.

J is TRBJ2-2 and V is TRBV29-1; 7 bases match TRBD1. This CDR3 region has 13 residues. Germline CDR1 SQVTM, CDR2 ANQGSEA. The ends lost 7 bases at V and 3 bases at J; junction bases unmatched: 5. The DNA of the CDR3 is TGCAGCGGCCGACAGGGAGACACCGGGGAGCTGTTTTTT. This translates into CSGRQGDTGELFF.

The chain has TRBV6-5 and TRBJ2-5, with TRBD1 matching over 9 bases. J gave up 3 bases and V 8 bases, and 10 bases lay outside the gene matches. CDR1 is MNHEY and CDR2 is SVGAGI in the germline V gene. CDR3 length: 15 residues. CDR3 coding DNA: TGTGCCAGCCGTCAACAGGGGGCCTCCGAAGAGACCCAGTACTTC. Amino acids: CASRQQGASEETQYF.

This clone has only one observation. CDR3 nucleotides: TGCGCCAGCAGCTCAAGAGGGAGGGCGGAGACCCAGTACTTC. Translated, it gives CASSSRGRAETQYF. The rearrangement joins TRBV5-1 to TRBJ2-5; the match to TRBD2 covers 7 bases. Germline trimming cut 3 bases from V and 5 bases from J; bases unmatched to any gene: 7. The CDR3 length is 14 residues. Per germline, CDR1 SGHRS and CDR2 YFSETQ.

This clone was counted a few times. The rearrangement uses TRBV13 and TRBJ2-3; D perhaps matches TRBD2 (6 bases). Germline V gives CDR1 PRHDT, CDR2 FYEKMQ (reference sequence). Trimming stripped 5 bases from V and 3 bases from J, with 18 bases between. CDR3 length equals 16 residues. The CDR3 protein is CASSLRLVHGTDTQYF. CDR3 in DNA: TGTGCCAGCAGCCTTCGACTAGTCCACGGAACAGATACGCAGTATTTT.

The rearrangement links TRBV25-1 to TRBJ2-2, with 12 bases that match TRBD1. Germline lookup yields CDR1 MGHDK and CDR2 SYGVNS. The CDR3 is 16 residues long. Unmatched junction bases numbered 1, after V lost 2 bases and J lost 3 bases. The CDR3 nucleotides are TGTGCCAGCAGTGAAGGGACAGGGGGCTACACCGGGGAGCTGTTTTTT. This encodes CASSEGTGGYTGELFF.

V is TRBV11-2 and J is TRBJ2-1; 7 bases are a match to TRBD2. Germline trimming cut 1 base from V and 8 bases from J; bases unmatched to any gene: 14. CDR1 SGHAT and CDR2 FQNNGV come from the germline V gene. The CDR3 extends over 17 amino acids. For the CDR3, the DNA is TGTGCCAGCAGCTTAGGTACCCCGGGAGGTAGGCAGGATGAGCAGTTCTTC. Translation gives CASSLGTPGGRQDEQFF.

The chain has TRBV28 and TRBJ2-1; D remains ambiguous. Germline-derived CDR1 and CDR2 are MDHEN and SYDVKM. The CDR3 extends over 14 amino acids. Trimming stripped 2 bases from V and 7 bases from J, with 12 bases between. In DNA, the CDR3 is TGTGCCAGCAGTTTACCGGCAGACAAGAATGAGCAGTTCTTC. Amino acid sequence: CASSLPADKNEQFF.

This chain links TRBV5-1 with TRBJ2-6; 7 bases fit TRBD1. V dropped 6 bases and J dropped 4; count of bases not matched to a gene: 13. The germline CDR1 and CDR2 sequences are SGHRS and YFSETQ. The CDR3 extends over 17 amino acids. The CDR3 DNA sequence: TGCGCCAGCAACACCGGACAGGCCCCGTCGGGGGCCAACGTCCTGACTTTC. Protein: CASNTGQAPSGANVLTF.

The chain recombines TRBV4-1 with TRBJ2-5; D remains unclear. The V end lost 1 base, the J end lost 3 bases, and 9 bases lay between the germline ends. This CDR3 contains 14 residues. Germline values: CDR1 MGHRA, CDR2 YSYEKL. CDR3 coding DNA: TGCGCCAGCAGCCAAGCGGGTCTGGAAGAGACCCAGTACTTC. It yields the protein CASSQAGLEETQYF.

This clone was detected only once. The chain employs TRBV27 and TRBJ1-1; the D is unclear. Per the germline V gene, CDR1 is MNHEY and CDR2 is SMNVEV (reference sequence). There are 13 residues in the CDR3. V was cut by 2 bases and J by 1 base, with 5 bases left in between. CDR3 DNA: TGTGCCAGCAGTTTAGGCACGAACACTGAAGCTTTCTTT. This codes for CASSLGTNTEAFF.

J is TRBJ2-7 and V is TRBV6-5; D is unclear. V lost 5 bases and J 3 bases, leaving 11 bases between the germline ends. CDR1 and CDR2 from the germline V gene are MNHEY and SVGAGI. The length of the CDR3 is 13 residues. CDR3 sequence: CASSAWRFYEQYF. DNA of the CDR3: TGTGCCAGCAGTGCCTGGCGGTTCTACGAGCAGTACTTC.

The V and J genes are TRBV11-1 and TRBJ1-3, with 7 bases lining up with TRBD1. Germline V gene data show CDR1 as SGHAT and CDR2 as FQDESV (reference sequence). Trimming cost V 11 bases and J 0 bases; bases outside gene matches: 7. The CDR3 loop spans 14 amino acids. As DNA, the CDR3 is TGTGCCTTACGACAGGGCTCCTCTGGAAACACCATATATTTT. Its protein product is CALRQGSSGNTIYF.

This clone has a single count. The chain uses TRBV27 and TRBJ2-3; D is possibly TRBD2 (6 bases). The germline V and J ends were trimmed by 2 bases and 2 bases, with 17 bases remaining between them. This CDR3 contains 17 residues. The germline gives CDR1 MNHEY, CDR2 SMNVEV (reference sequence). The DNA of the CDR3 is TGTGCCAGCAGTTTACGGCCGGGAGTCCGGATCACAGATACGCAGTATTTT. Encoded protein: CASSLRPGVRITDTQYF.

The chain uses TRBV27 and TRBJ2-1; D remains ambiguous. Germline values: CDR1 MNHEY, CDR2 SMNVEV (reference sequence). Trimming removed 1 base from V and 0 bases from J, with 13 bases in between. The CDR3 covers 17 residues. In nucleotides, the CDR3 is TGTGCCAGCAGTTTATATGGAAACGGCGGCTCCTACAATGAGCAGTTCTTC. Amino acid sequence: CASSLYGNGGSYNEQFF.

V gene TRBV27 combines with J gene TRBJ1-2; 9 bases are a match to TRBD1. J gave up 6 bases and V 4 bases, and 6 bases lay outside the gene matches. In germline, CDR1 is MNHEY, CDR2 SMNVEV (reference sequence). This CDR3 comprises 14 residues. The CDR3 region is CASSSFGTGHGYTF. Here the CDR3 DNA reads TGTGCCAGCAGTTCCTTCGGGACAGGGCATGGCTACACCTTC.

This chain links TRBV5-1 with TRBJ2-3; perhaps TRBD1 as D (5 bases). Deletions cut 0 bases from V and 3 bases from J, with 11 bases between. The CDR3 totals 15 residues. CDR1 is SGHRS, CDR2 YFSETQ, per germline. The CDR3 DNA is TGCGCCAGCAGCTTGGGACAGACTGGGACAGATACGCAGTATTTT. It encodes CASSLGQTGTDTQYF.

The chain recombines TRBV25-1 with TRBJ2-1, with a possible D match to TRBD2 (6 bases). The germline V gene encodes CDR1 MGHDK and CDR2 SYGVNS. The CDR3 runs to 17 residues. Trimming took 9 bases from V and 0 from J, leaving 21 bases between them. The CDR3 here is CASQSSYSGPSYNEQFF. The CDR3 DNA reads as TGTGCCAGTCAATCCTCATATAGCGGTCCCTCCTACAATGAGCAGTTCTTC.

J is TRBJ2-5 and V is TRBV4-1; TRBD1 matches at 7 bases. The germline V gene has CDR1 MGHRA and CDR2 YSYEKL. The CDR3 is 14 residues long. Unmatched junction bases numbered 5, after V lost 2 bases and J lost 5 bases. The CDR3 coding sequence is TGCGCCAGCAGCCAAAACAGGGGTTGGGAGACCCAGTACTTC. This sequence encodes CASSQNRGWETQYF.

This chain links TRBV5-1 with TRBJ2-3; 8 nucleotides align to TRBD2. V dropped 4 bases and J dropped 4; count of bases not matched to a gene: 5. Germline V gene sequence: CDR1 SGHRS, CDR2 YFSETQ. This CDR3 is built from 14 residues. In DNA form, the CDR3 reads TGCGCCAGCAGCGCTACTAGCGGATCAGATACGCAGTATTTT. The encoded protein is CASSATSGSDTQYF.

The chain employs TRBV7-8 and TRBJ1-3, with unresolved D. The CDR3 extends over 16 amino acids. The V end lost 1 base, the J end lost 0 bases, and 10 bases lay between the germline ends. Germline CDR1 is SGHVS and CDR2 is FQNEAQ. This CDR3 is CASSLGHPRSGNTIYF. The CDR3 nucleotides read TGTGCCAGCAGCTTAGGGCACCCTCGCTCTGGAAACACCATATATTTT.

This clone has only one observation. This chain links TRBV28 with TRBJ1-2; D is uncertain. This CDR3 is 12 amino acids long. V shed 7 bases and J shed 4 bases, with 10 bases lying between them. CDR1 and CDR2 (germline): MDHEN, SYDVKM. The CDR3 DNA sequence: TGTGCCAGCACCTTGGGAGGCTATGGCTACACCTTC. Amino acids: CASTLGGYGYTF.

This clone was counted a single time. CDR3 DNA sequence: TGTGCCAGCAGTGGCGGGAGGGCCTACGAGCAGTACTTC. This encodes CASSGGRAYEQYF. The chain couples TRBV7-9 to TRBJ2-5, with 9 bases identical to TRBD2. The DNA matches TRBJ2-7 better at its end, which makes the J call doubtful. Germline values: CDR1 SEHNR, CDR2 FQNEAQ (reference sequence). The CDR3 runs to 13 residues.

J is TRBJ2-1 and V is TRBV4-1; TRBD1 matches at 9 bases. The CDR3 has 15 residues. Per germline, CDR1 MGHRA and CDR2 YSYEKL. After removal of 6 bases from V and 0 bases from J, the junction contained 3 bases not matched to a gene. The CDR3 DNA follows: TGCGCCAGCAGGACGACAGGGGGCTCCTACAATGAGCAGTTCTTC. It encodes CASRTTGGSYNEQFF.